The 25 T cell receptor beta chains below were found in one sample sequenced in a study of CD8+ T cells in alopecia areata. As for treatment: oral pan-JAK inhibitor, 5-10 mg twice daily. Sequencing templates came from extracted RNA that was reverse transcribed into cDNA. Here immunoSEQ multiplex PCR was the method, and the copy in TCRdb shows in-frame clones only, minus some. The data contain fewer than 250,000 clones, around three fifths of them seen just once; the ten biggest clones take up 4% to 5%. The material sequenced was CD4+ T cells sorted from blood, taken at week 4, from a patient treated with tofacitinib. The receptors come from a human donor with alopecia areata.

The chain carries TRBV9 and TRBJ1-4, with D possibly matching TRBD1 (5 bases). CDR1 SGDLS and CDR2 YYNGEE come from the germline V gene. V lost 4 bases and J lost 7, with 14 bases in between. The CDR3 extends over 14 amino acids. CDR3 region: CASSPRHGTEKLFF. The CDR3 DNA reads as TGTGCCAGCAGCCCCAGACACGGGACTGAAAAACTGTTTTTT.

CDR3 in DNA: TGCAGCGCCGCGATGGGACAGGCGGACACTGAAGCTTTCTTT. Translating gives CSAAMGQADTEAFF. The chain carries TRBV29-1 and TRBJ1-1; 8 bases line up with TRBD1. CDR3 length: 14 amino acids. Germline loops: CDR1 SQVTM, CDR2 ANQGSEA. V lost 7 bases, J lost 3 bases, and 10 bases stayed unmatched.

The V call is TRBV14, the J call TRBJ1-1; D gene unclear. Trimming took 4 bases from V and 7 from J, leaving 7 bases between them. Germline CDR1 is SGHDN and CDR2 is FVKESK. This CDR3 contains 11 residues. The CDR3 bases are TGTGCCAGCAGCCGACTCCTTGAAGCTTTCTTT. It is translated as CASSRLLEAFF.

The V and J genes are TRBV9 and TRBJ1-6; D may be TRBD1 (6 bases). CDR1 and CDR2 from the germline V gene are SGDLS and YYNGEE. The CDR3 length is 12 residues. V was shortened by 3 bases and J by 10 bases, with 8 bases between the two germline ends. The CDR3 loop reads CASSDRDSPLHF. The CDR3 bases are TGTGCCAGCAGCGACAGGGACTCACCCCTCCACTTT. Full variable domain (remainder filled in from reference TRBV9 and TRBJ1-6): DSGVTQTPKHLITATGQRVTLRCSPRSGDLSVYWYQQSLDQGLQFLIQYYNGEERAKGNILERFSAQQFPDLHSELNLSSLELGDSALYFCASSDRDSPLHFGNGTRLTVT.

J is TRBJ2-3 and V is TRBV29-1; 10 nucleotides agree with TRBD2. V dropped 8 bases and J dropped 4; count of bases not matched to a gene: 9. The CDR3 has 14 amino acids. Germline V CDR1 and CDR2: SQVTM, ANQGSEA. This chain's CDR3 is CSIVAGGISDTQYF. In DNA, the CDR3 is TGCAGCATAGTAGCGGGGGGAATATCAGATACGCAGTATTTT.

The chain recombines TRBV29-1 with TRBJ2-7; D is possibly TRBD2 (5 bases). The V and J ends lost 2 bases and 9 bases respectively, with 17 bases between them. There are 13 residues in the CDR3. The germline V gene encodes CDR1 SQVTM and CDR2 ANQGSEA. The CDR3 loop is CSVESLGGEGQYF. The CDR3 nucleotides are TGCAGCGTTGAAAGTCTTGGAGGAGAAGGGCAGTACTTC.

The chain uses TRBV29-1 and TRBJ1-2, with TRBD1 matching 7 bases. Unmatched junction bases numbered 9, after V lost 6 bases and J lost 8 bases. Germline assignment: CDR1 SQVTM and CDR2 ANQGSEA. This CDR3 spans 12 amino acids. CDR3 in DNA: TGCAGCGTCGACGACAGGGTGACCGGCTACACCTTC. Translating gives CSVDDRVTGYTF.

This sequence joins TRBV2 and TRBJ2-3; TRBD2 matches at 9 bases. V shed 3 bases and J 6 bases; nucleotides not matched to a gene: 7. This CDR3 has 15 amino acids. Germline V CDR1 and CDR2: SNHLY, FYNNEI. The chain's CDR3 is CASSEPGLARDTQYF. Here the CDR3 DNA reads TGTGCCAGCAGTGAGCCGGGACTAGCAAGGGATACGCAGTATTTT.

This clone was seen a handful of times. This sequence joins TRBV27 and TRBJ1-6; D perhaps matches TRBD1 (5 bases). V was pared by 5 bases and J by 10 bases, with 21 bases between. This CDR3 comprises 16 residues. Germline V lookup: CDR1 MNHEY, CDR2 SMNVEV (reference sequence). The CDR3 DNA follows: TGTGCCAGCAGTCTCGGACCGCCGACTGAGGGGTCACCCCTCCACTTT. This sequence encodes CASSLGPPTEGSPLHF.

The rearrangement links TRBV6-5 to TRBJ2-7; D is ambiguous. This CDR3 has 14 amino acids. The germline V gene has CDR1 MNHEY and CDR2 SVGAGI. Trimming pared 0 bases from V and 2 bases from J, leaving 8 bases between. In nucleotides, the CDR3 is TGTGCCAGCAGTTACTCCCTAGGGACCTACGAGCAGTACTTC. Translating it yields CASSYSLGTYEQYF.

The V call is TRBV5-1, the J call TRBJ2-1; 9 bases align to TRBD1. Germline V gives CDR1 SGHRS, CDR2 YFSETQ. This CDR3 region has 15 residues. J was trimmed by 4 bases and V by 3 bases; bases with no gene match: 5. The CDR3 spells CASSSGQGRYNEQFF. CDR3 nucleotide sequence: TGCGCCAGCAGCTCTGGACAGGGGAGATACAATGAGCAGTTCTTC.

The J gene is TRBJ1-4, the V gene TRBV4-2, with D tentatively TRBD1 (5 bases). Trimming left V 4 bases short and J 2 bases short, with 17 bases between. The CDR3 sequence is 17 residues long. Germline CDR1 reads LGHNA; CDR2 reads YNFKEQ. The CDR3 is CASSPAGGWSTNEKLFF. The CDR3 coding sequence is TGTGCCAGCAGCCCGGCGGGGGGTTGGTCGACTAATGAAAAACTGTTTTTT.

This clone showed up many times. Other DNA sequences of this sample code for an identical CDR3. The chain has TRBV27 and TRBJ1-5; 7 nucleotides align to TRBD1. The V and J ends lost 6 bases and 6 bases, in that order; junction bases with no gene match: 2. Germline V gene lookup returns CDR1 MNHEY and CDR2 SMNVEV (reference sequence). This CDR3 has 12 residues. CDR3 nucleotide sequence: TGTGCCAGCAGCAACAGGGGTCAGCCCCAGCATTTT. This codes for CASSNRGQPQHF.

The CDR3 DNA follows: TGTGCCACCAGCCCGGGAGGGATCCGTGCGGCCAACGTCCTGACTTTC. Residues: CATSPGGIRAANVLTF. V and J are TRBV15 and TRBJ2-6, with 8 bases that match TRBD2. Trimming at V came to 5 bases and at J to 6 bases, leaving 9 bases not matched to a gene. The CDR3 length is 16 residues. CDR1 and CDR2 (germline): LNHNV, YYDKDF (reference sequence). Full variable domain (rest looked up from reference TRBV15 and TRBJ2-6): DAMVIQNPRYQVTQFGKPVTLSCSQTLNHNVMYWYQQKSSQAPKLLFHYYDKDFNNEADTPDNFQSRRPNTSFCFLDIRSPGLGDTAMYLCATSPGGIRAANVLTFGAGSRLTVL.

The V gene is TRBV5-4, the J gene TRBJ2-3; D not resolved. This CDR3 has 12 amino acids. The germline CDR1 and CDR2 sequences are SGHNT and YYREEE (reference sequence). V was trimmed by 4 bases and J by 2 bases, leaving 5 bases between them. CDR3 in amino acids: CASSTDTDTQYF. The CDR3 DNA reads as TGTGCCAGCAGCACGGACACAGATACGCAGTATTTT.

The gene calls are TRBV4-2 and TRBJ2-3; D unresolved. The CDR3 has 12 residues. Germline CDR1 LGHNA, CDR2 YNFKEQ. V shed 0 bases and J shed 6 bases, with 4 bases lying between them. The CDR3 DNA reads TGTGCCAGCAGCCAAGAAGGGGATACGCAGTATTTT. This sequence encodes CASSQEGDTQYF.

The CDR3 DNA reads TGTGCCAGCAGAATGTCCTACGAGCAGTACTTC. Amino acids: CASRMSYEQYF. V and J are TRBV2 and TRBJ2-7; D not certain. This CDR3 region has 11 residues. Trimming pared 6 bases from V and 1 base from J, leaving 4 bases between. CDR1 SNHLY and CDR2 FYNNEI come from the germline V gene. Complete variable domain (other parts from reference TRBV2 and TRBJ2-7): EPEVTQTPSHQVTQMGQEVILRCVPISNHLYFYWYRQILGQKVEFLVSFYNNEISEKSEIFDDQFSVERPDGSNFTLKIRSTKLEDSAMYFCASRMSYEQYFGPGTRLTVT.

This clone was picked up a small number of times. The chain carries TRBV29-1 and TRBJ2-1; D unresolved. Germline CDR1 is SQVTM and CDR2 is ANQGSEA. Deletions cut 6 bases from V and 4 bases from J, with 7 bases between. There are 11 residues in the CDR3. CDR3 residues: CSVSLYNEQFF. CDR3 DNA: TGCAGCGTGAGCCTATACAATGAGCAGTTCTTC.

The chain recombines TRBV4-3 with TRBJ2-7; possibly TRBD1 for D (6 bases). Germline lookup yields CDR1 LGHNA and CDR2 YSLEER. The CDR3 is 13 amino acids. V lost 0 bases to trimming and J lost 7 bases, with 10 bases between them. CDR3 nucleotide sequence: TGCGCCAGCAGCCAAGAAAGGGGGACAGAGCAGTACTTC. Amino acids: CASSQERGTEQYF.

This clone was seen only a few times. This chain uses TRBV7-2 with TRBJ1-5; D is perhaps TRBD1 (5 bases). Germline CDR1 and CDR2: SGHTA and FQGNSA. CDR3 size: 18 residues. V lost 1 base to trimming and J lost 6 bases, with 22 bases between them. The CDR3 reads CASSLGHRVGQGGQPQHF. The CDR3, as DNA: TGTGCCAGCAGCTTAGGCCATCGAGTCGGGCAGGGAGGTCAGCCCCAGCATTTT.

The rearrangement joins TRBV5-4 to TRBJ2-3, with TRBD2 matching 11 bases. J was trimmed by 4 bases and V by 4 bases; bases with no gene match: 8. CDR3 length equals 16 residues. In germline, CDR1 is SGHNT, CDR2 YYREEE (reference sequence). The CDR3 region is CASSTVAGGRSDTQYF. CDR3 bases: TGTGCCAGCAGCACCGTAGCGGGGGGGCGCTCAGATACGCAGTATTTT.

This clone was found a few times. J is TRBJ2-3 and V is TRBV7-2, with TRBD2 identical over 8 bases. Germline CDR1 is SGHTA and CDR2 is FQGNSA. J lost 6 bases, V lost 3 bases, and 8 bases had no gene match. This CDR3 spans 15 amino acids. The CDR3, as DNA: TGTGCCAGCAGCTTCGGGGGGGCGTCACGCGATACGCAGTATTTT. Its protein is CASSFGGASRDTQYF.

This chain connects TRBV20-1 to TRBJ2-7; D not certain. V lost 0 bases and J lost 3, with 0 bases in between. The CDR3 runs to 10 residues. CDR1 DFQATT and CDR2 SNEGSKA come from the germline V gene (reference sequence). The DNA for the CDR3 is TGCAGTGCTAGAGACTACGAGCAGTACTTC. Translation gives CSARDYEQYF.

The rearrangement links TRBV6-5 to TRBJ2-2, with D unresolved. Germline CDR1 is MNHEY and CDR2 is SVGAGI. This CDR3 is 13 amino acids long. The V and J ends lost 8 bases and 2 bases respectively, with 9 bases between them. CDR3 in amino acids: CASLGLNTGELFF. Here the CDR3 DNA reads TGTGCCAGCCTTGGTCTCAACACCGGGGAGCTGTTTTTT.

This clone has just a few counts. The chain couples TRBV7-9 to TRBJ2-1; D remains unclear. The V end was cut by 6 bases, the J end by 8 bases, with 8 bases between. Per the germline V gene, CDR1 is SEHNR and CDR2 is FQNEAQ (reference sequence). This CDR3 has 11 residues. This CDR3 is CASSRWDEQFF. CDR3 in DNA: TGTGCCAGCAGTCGGTGGGATGAGCAGTTCTTC.